This TCR beta chain was found in a study of identical twins. V lost 3 bases and J lost 0, with 18 bases in between. Germline assignment: CDR1 MDHEN and CDR2 SYDVKM. The length of the CDR3 is 18 residues. TCRdb fed the 5' RACE reads into MiXCR, producing one record per CDR3 protein. The top ten clones hold less than 0.35% of a sample with about 1.7 million distinct CDR3 sequences, around 33% of them seen once. The sequenced sample was cord blood. V is TRBV28 and J is TRBJ1-5; D ambiguous. The receptor's source is a newborn girl in good health. DNA of the CDR3: TGTGCCAGCAGTTTTCCTTCCCTCGGGCGCTATAGCAATCAGCCCCAGCATTTT. Its translation is CASSFPSLGRYSNQPQHF.